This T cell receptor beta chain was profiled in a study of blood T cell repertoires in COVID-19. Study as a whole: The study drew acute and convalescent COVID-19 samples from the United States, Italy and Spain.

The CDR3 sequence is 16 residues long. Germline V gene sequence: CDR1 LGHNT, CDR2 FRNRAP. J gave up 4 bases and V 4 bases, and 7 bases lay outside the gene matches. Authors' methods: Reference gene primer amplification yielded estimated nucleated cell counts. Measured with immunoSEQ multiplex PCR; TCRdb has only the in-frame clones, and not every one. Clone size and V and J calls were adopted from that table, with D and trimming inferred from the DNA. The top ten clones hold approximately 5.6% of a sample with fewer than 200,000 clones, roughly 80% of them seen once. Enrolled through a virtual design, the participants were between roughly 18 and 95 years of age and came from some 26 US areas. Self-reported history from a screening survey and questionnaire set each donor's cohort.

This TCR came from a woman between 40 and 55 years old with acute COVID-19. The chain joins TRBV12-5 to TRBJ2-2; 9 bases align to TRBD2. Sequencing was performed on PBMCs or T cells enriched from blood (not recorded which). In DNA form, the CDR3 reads TGTGCTAGTGGTTCTTGGACTAGCGCCTTCACCGGGGAGCTGTTTTTT. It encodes CASGSWTSAFTGELFF.